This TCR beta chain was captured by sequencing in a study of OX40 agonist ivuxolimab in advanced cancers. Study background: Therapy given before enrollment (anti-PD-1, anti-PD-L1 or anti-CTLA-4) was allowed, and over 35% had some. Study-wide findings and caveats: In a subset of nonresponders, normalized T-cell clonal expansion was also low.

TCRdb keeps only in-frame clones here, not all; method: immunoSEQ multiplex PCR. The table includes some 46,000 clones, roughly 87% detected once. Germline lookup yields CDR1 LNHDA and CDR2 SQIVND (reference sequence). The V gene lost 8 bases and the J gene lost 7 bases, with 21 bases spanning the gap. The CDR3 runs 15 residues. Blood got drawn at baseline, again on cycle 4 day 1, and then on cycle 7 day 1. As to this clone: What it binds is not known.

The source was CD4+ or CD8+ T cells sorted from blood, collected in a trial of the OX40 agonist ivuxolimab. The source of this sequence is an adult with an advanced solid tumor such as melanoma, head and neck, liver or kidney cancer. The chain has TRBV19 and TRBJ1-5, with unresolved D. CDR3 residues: CASSPPPRENQPQHF. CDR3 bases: TGTGCCAGTTCACCACCACCGAGAGAGAACCAGCCCCAGCATTTT.